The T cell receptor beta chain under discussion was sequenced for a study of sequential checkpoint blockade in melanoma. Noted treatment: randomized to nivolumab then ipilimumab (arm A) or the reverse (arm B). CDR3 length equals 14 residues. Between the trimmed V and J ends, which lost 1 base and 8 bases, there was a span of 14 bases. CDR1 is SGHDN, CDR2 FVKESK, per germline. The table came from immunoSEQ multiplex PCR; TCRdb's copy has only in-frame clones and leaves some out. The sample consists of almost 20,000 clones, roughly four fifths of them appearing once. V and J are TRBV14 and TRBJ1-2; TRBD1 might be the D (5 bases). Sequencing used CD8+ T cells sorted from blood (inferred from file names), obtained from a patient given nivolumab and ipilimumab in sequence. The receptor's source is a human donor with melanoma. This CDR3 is CASSQVSRARGYTF. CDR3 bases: TGTGCCAGCAGCCAAGTATCCAGGGCTCGCGGCTACACCTTC.